In its sample, the clone carrying this T cell receptor beta chain was seen many times. The sample is drawn from a study of blood T cells in healthy people across ages. Using a J-beta primer mix together with a sample-barcoded 5' primer, a second PCR was run for about 7 to 12 cycles. TCRdb re-derived calls from the 5' RACE reads in MiXCR, one entry per CDR3 protein. The table records 630,000 or so distinct CDR3 sequences, about 30% of them present only once. The CDR3 is 13 residues long. CDR1 is MNHEY, CDR2 SVGAGI, per germline. V lost 6 bases, J lost 5 bases, and 13 bases lay in between. Sequencing was done on a sample of blood. The TCR originated in a woman older than 75 in good health. The chain uses TRBV6-5 and TRBJ1-1; unclear D gene. The CDR3 sequence is CASSQEIKTEAFF. The CDR3 DNA reads TGTGCCAGCAGCCAGGAAATTAAAACTGAAGCTTTCTTT.